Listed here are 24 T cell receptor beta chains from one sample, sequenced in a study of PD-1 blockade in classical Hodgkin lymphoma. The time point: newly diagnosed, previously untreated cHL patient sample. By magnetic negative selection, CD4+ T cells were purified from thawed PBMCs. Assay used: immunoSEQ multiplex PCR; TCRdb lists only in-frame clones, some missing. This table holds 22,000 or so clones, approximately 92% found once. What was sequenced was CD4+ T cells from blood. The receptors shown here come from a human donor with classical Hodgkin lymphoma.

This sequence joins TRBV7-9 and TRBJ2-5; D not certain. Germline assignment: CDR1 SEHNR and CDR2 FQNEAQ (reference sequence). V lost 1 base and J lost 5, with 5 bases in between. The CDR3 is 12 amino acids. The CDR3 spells CASSLVWETQYF. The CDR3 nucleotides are TGTGCCAGCAGCTTAGTTTGGGAGACCCAGTACTTC.

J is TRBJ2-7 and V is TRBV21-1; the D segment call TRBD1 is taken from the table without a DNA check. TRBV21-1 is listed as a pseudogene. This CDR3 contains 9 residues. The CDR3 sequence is CGAGGEQYF. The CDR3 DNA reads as TGCGGGGCAGGGGGCGAGCAGTACTTC.

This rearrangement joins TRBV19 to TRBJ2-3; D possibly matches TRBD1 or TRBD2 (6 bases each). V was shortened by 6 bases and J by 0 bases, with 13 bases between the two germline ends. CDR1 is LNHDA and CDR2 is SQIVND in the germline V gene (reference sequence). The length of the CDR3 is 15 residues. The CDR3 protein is CASSLQGGSTDTQYF. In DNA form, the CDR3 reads TGTGCCAGTAGCCTACAGGGAGGAAGCACAGATACGCAGTATTTT.

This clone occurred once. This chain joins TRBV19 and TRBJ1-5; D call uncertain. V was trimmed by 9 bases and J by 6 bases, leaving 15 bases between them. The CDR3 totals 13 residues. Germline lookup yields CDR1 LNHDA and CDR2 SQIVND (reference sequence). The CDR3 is CASNIAGVQPQHF. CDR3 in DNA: TGTGCCAGCAATATAGCAGGCGTTCAGCCCCAGCATTTT.

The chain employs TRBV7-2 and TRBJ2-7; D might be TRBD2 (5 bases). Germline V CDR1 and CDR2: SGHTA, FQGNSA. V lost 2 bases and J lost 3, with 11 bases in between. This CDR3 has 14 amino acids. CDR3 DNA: TGTGCCAGCAGCTTATCAGTAGGAGGCTACGAGCAGTACTTC. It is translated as CASSLSVGGYEQYF.

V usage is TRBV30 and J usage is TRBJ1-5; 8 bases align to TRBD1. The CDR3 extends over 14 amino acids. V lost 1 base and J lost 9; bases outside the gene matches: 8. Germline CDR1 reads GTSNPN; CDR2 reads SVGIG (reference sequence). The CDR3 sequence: CAWSEAQGGLPQHF. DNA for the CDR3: TGTGCCTGGAGTGAGGCACAGGGGGGACTGCCCCAGCATTTT.

The CDR3 is CASRGSLGANVLTF. The CDR3 region has the DNA TGTGCCAGCAGGGGGTCTTTGGGGGCCAACGTCCTGACTTTC. This chain connects TRBV28 to TRBJ2-6; D is ambiguous. The V gene's germline CDR1 is MDHEN and CDR2 SYDVKM. The ends were cut back, 6 bases at V and 4 bases at J, with 10 bases in the middle. There are 14 residues in the CDR3. Combining the CDR3 with reference TRBV28 and TRBJ2-6 gives the whole variable domain DVKVTQSSRYLVKRTGEKVFLECVQDMDHENMFWYRQDPGLGLRLIYFSYDVKMKEKGDIPEGYSVSREKKERFSLILESASTNQTSMYLCASRGSLGANVLTFGAGSRLTVL.

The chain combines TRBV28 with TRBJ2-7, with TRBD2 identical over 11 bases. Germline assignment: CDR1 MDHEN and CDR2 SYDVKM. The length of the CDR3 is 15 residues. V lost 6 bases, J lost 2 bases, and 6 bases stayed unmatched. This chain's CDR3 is CASSRSSGRAYEQYF. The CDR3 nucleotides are TGTGCCAGCAGCCGGAGTAGCGGGAGGGCCTACGAGCAGTACTTC.

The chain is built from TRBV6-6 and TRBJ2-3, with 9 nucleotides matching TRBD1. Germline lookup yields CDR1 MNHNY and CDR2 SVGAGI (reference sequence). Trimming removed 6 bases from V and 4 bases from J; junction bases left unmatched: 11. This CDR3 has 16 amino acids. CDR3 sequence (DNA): TGTGCCAGCAGCGTAGAGGGGACAGGGAAGTCAGATACGCAGTATTTT. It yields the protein CASSVEGTGKSDTQYF.

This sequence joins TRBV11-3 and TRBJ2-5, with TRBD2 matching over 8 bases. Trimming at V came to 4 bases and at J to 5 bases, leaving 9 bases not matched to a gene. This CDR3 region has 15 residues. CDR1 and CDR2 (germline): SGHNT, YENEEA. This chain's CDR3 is CASSSLREGRETQYF. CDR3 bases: TGTGCCAGCAGCTCCCTACGGGAGGGCCGGGAGACCCAGTACTTC.

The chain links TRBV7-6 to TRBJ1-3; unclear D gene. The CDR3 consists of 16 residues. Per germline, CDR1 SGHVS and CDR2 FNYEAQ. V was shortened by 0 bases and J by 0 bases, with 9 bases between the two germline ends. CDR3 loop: CASSLASASSGNTIYF. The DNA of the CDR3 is TGTGCCAGCAGCTTAGCATCTGCCAGCTCTGGAAACACCATATATTTT.

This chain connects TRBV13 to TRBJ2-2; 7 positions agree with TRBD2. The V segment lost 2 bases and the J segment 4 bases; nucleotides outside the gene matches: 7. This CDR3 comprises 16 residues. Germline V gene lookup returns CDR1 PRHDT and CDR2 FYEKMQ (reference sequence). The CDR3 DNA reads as TGTGCCAGCAGCTTATGGGGCAGGGAGGGCACCGGGGAGCTGTTTTTT. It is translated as CASSLWGREGTGELFF.

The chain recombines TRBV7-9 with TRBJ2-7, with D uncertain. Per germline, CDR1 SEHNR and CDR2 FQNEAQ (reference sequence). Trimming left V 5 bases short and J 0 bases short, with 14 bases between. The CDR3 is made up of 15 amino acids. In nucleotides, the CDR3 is TGTGCCAGCAGCAACTTTGGGCTCCGCTCCTACGAGCAGTACTTC. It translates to CASSNFGLRSYEQYF.

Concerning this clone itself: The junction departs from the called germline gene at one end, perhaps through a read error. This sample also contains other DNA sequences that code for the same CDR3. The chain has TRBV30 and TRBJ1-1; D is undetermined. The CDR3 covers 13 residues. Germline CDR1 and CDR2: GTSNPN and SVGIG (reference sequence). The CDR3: CAWKQSMNTEAFF. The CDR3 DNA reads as TGTGCCTGGAAGCAGTCCATGAACACTGAGGCTTTCTTT.

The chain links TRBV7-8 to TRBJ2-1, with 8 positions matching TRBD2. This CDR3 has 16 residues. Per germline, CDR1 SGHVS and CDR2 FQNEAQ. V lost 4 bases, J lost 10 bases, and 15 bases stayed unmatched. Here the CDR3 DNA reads TGTGCCAGCAGCTCGTGGCGGACTAGCTCCTTGGGCGAGCAGTTCTTC. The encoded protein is CASSSWRTSSLGEQFF.

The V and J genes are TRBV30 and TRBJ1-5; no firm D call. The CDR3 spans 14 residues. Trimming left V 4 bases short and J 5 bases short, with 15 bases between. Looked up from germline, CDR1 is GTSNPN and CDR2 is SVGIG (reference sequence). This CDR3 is CAWTAGLGDQPQHF. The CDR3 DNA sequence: TGTGCCTGGACCGCGGGCCTGGGAGATCAGCCCCAGCATTTT.

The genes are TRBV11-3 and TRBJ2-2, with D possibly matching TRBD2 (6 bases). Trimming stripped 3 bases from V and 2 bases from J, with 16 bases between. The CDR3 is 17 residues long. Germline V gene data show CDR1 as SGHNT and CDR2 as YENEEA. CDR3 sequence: CASSLIIGGLNTGELFF. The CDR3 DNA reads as TGTGCCAGCAGCTTGATAATCGGAGGGTTAAACACCGGGGAGCTGTTTTTT.

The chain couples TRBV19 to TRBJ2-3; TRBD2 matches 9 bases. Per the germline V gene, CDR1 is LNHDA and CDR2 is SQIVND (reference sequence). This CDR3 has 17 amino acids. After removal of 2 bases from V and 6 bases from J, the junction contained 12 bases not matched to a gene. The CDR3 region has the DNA TGTGCCAGTAGTATACTAGCGGGAAGCTACGGGGGGGATACGCAGTATTTT. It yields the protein CASSILAGSYGGDTQYF.

The CDR3 nucleotides read TGTGCCAGCAGTCCGTCTTGGCGGGCCGAGCAGTACTTC. This sequence encodes CASSPSWRAEQYF. V usage is TRBV2 and J usage is TRBJ2-5; possibly TRBD2 for D (5 bases). The J call may be in error: the DNA end matches TRBJ2-7 better. The CDR3 is made up of 13 amino acids. CDR1 and CDR2 from the germline V gene are SNHLY and FYNNEI.

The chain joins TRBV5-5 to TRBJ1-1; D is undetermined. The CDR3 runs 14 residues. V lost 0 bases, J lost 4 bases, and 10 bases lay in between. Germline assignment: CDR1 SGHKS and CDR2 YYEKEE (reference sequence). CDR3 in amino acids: CASSLAPESTEAFF. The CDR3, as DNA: TGTGCCAGCAGCTTGGCTCCGGAGTCCACTGAAGCTTTCTTT.

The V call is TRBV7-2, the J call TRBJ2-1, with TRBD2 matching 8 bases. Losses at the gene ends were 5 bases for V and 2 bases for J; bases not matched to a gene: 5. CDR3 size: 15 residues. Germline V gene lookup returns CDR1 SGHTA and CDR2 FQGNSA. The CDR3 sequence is CASSGIAGTYNEQFF. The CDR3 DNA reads TGTGCCAGCAGCGGCATAGCGGGAACCTACAATGAGCAGTTCTTC.

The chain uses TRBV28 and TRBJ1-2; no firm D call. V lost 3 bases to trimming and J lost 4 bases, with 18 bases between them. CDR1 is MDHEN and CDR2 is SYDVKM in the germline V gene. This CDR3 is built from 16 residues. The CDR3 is CASSLSPLLGSYGYTF. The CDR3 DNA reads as TGTGCCAGCAGTTTGTCTCCTCTCTTGGGGAGCTATGGCTACACCTTC.

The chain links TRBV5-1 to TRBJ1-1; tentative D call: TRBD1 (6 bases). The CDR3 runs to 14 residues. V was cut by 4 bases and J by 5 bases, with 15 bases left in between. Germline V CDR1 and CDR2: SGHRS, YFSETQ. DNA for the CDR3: TGCGCCAGCAGCACGGACAGTTCGAGAACTGAAGCTTTCTTT. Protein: CASSTDSSRTEAFF.

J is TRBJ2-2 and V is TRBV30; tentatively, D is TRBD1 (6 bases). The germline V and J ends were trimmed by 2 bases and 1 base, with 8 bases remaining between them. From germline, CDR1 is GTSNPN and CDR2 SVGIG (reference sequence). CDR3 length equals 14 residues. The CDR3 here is CAWSQGWNTGELFF. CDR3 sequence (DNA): TGTGCCTGGAGTCAGGGGTGGAACACCGGGGAGCTGTTTTTT.